These T cell receptor beta chains were read from a single sample in a study of CD8 T cells in Susac syndrome. One entry per CDR3 protein, called by TCRdb with MiXCR from the immunoSEQ multiplex PCR reads. Of over 120,000 distinct CDR3 sequences in the sample, around 94% were seen once. The material sequenced was CD4+ T cells from PBMCs. The source of these receptors is a human donor in good health. Both conserved end residues are part of each CDR3. Fields, in order: J gene, clone size, D gene, V gene, CDR3 protein, CDR3 DNA. D genes are given only for firm matches. Clone size, where shown, is once, few, many, or a class for clones that have expanded.

TRBJ2-7 | NA | NA | TRBV9 | CAKMGRRYEQYF | TGTGCCAAAATGGGACGCCGCTACGAGCAGTACTTC
TRBJ2-2 | NA | NA | TRBV20-1 | CSARDLKGINTGELFF | TGCAGTGCTAGAGATCTTAAGGGGATTAACACCGGGGAGCTGTTTTTT
TRBJ1-5 | NA | NA | TRBV20-1 | CSANRILGSNQPQHF | TGCAGTGCTAATAGGATCTTGGGTAGCAATCAGCCCCAGCATTTT
TRBJ2-2 | once | TRBD1 | TRBV12-3/TRBV12-4 | CASSLRTGATGELFF | TGTGCCAGCAGTTTAAGGACAGGGGCCACCGGGGAGCTGTTTTTT
TRBJ2-7 | NA | NA | TRBV28 | CASRSSQGVDEQYF | TGTGCCAGCAGATCATCCCAAGGGGTCGACGAGCAGTACTTC
TRBJ2-1 | NA | TRBD2 | TRBV29-1 | CSVEATSGSLYEQFF | TGCAGCGTTGAAGCCACTAGCGGGAGCCTTTATGAGCAGTTCTTC
TRBJ2-3 | once | NA | TRBV27 | CASSSTPPRSQYF | TGTGCCAGCAGTTCGACTCCTCCTAGGTCACAGTATTTT
TRBJ2-5 | NA | NA | TRBV18 | CASSPLVETQYF | TGTGCCAGCTCACCACTCGTCGAGACCCAGTACTTC
TRBJ2-1 | NA | NA | TRBV29-1 | CSARSSYNEQFF | TGCAGCGCCCGGTCCTCCTACAATGAGCAGTTCTTC
TRBJ2-2 | NA | TRBD2 | TRBV4-2 | CASSQLGLAGYTGELFF | TGTGCCAGCAGCCAGTTAGGACTAGCGGGTTACACCGGGGAGCTGTTTTTT
TRBJ1-1 | NA | NA | TRBV2 | CASSVKGDTEAFF | TGTGCCAGCAGTGTTAAGGGGGACACTGAAGCTTTCTTT
TRBJ2-5 | NA | NA | TRBV11-2 | CASSFRPGIVQETQYF | TGTGCCAGCAGCTTCAGGCCGGGAATCGTCCAAGAGACCCAGTACTTC